The T cell receptor beta chain under discussion was sequenced for a study of cytomegalovirus exposure and HLA in healthy donors. PCR employed 60 Vbeta and 13 Jbeta primers. Sequencing used immunoSEQ multiplex PCR; TCRdb keeps in-frame clones, though not all of them. The sample comprises around 140,000 clones, 75% to 90% of which are singletons, and approximately 8.1% rests with the top ten. Study observations and caveats: With DRB1 most and HLA-C fewest, TCR association rates differed between HLA loci in a later analysis.

Notes on this clone: The target antigen is unknown.

This clonotype was obtained from a woman between 50 and 59 years old in good health and CMV-seropositive. The sequencing sample was made of PBMCs.

CDR3 DNA: TGTGCCAGCAGTTTAAGGGGACTAGCGGGAGGGCCGGGGTTGGATGAGCAGTTCTTC. Translated: CASSLRGLAGGPGLDEQFF. The chain joins TRBV28 to TRBJ2-1; 16 bases match TRBD2. V lost 2 bases and J lost 8; bases outside the gene matches: 12. The CDR3 covers 19 residues. CDR1 MDHEN and CDR2 SYDVKM come from the germline V gene.